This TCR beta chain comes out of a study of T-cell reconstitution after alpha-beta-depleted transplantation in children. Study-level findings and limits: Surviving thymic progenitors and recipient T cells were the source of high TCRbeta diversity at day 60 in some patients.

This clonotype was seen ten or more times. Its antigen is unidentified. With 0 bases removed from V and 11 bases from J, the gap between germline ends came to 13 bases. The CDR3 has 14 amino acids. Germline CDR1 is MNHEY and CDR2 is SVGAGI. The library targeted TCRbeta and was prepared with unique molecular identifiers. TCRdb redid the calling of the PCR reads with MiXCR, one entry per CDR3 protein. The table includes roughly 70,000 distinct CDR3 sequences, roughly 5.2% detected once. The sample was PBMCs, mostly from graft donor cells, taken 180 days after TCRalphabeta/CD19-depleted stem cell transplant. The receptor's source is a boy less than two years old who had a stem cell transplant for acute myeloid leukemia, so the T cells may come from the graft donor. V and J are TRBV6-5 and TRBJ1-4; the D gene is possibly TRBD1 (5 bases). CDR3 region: CASSYSSWGEKLFF. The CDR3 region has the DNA TGTGCCAGCAGTTACTCGAGCTGGGGGGAGAAACTGTTTTTT.